These 23 T cell receptor beta chains came from one sample sequenced in a study of PD-1 blockade in classical Hodgkin lymphoma. Time point indicated: cycle 4 day 1 (C4D1), after more than 5 weeks of nivolumab. Each patient's relapse followed autologous stem cell transplantation, and brentuximab vedotin exposure varied. Sequenced by immunoSEQ multiplex PCR; TCRdb stores in-frame clones only, minus some. The repertoire holds roughly 40,000 clones, around four fifths seen once, with around 35% in the top ten. The starting material was peripheral blood mononuclear cells (PBMCs), obtained before the fourth cycle of nivolumab. Receptor source: a human donor with classical Hodgkin lymphoma.

The rearrangement links TRBV7-8 to TRBJ2-7, with a possible D match to TRBD1 (6 bases). Trimming pared 5 bases from V and 6 bases from J, leaving 14 bases between. The CDR3 runs 13 residues. The germline CDR1 and CDR2 sequences are SGHVS and FQNEAQ. The CDR3 is CASSPGHGPEQYF. In DNA form, the CDR3 reads TGTGCCAGCAGCCCGGGACACGGGCCCGAGCAGTACTTC.

The chain employs TRBV29-1 and TRBJ1-2; 7 bases fit TRBD1. CDR3 length equals 14 residues. CDR1 and CDR2 (germline): SQVTM, ANQGSEA. Trimming removed 3 bases from V and 3 bases from J; junction bases left unmatched: 7. DNA of the CDR3: TGCAGCGTTGACGGGACAGCCCCCCACTATGGCTACACCTTC. Translated: CSVDGTAPHYGYTF.

The sample holds a few counts of this clone. The CDR3 protein is CASSQTLGSPTQYF. The CDR3 nucleotides read TGTGCCAGCAGCCAGACCTTGGGGAGCCCAACGCAGTATTTT. The V and J genes are TRBV4-2 and TRBJ2-3; D possibly corresponds to TRBD2 (5 bases). Germline values: CDR1 LGHNA, CDR2 YNFKEQ. The V and J ends lost 3 bases and 9 bases respectively, with 16 bases between them. The CDR3 length is 14 residues.

The sample holds a few counts of this clone. The chain employs TRBV11-3 and TRBJ1-1; 9 bases are a match to TRBD1. The CDR3 runs 15 residues. Trimming took 1 base from V and 1 from J; bases not matched to a gene: 1. The germline V gene has CDR1 SGHNT and CDR2 YENEEA. The CDR3 protein is CASSLGGQGNTEAFF. The CDR3 region has the DNA TGTGCCAGCAGCTTAGGGGGACAGGGGAACACTGAAGCTTTCTTT.

V and J are TRBV6-5 and TRBJ1-1, with a tentative D call TRBD1 (6 bases). The CDR3 runs to 14 residues. The V and J ends lost 5 bases and 0 bases respectively, with 10 bases between them. Germline V gene lookup returns CDR1 MNHEY and CDR2 SVGAGI. The CDR3 DNA is TGTGCCAGCAGTCGGGGGCCGATGAACACTGAAGCTTTCTTT. It is translated as CASSRGPMNTEAFF.

To note about this clone: This may stem from a read error, because a much larger clone lies one nucleotide away. Other nucleotide sequences from this sample produce the same CDR3. This rearrangement joins TRBV5-1 to TRBJ2-3; 16 bases are shared with TRBD2. Trimming took 4 bases from V and 6 from J; bases not matched to a gene: 8. Germline V lookup: CDR1 SGHRS, CDR2 YFSETQ. The CDR3 extends over 17 amino acids. CDR3 DNA: TGCGCCAGCAGCGGTGGAGGGACTAGCGGGGGGGAGGATACGCAGTATTTT. It yields the protein CASSGGGTSGGEDTQYF.

The V gene is TRBV5-6, the J gene TRBJ2-3; 9 bases line up with TRBD1. The CDR3 contains 16 residues. The germline V gene has CDR1 SGHDT and CDR2 YYEEEE. V dropped 2 bases and J dropped 2; count of bases not matched to a gene: 6. CDR3 coding DNA: TGTGCCAGCAGCTTCAGGGGGACAGGGTACACAGATACGCAGTATTTT. It translates to CASSFRGTGYTDTQYF.

This chain uses TRBV7-3 with TRBJ2-5, with D possibly TRBD1 on 5 matching bases. Germline V gives CDR1 SGHTA, CDR2 FQGTGA. The length of the CDR3 is 13 residues. Trimming took off 5 bases at V and 2 bases at J, with 9 bases between the two ends. CDR3 in amino acids: CASSPDRQETQYF. The CDR3 DNA sequence: TGTGCCAGCAGCCCAGACAGACAAGAGACCCAGTACTTC.

The chain uses TRBV7-8 and TRBJ2-6; D is unclear. Germline loops: CDR1 SGHVS, CDR2 FQNEAQ. The CDR3 covers 16 residues. Trimming cost V 1 base and J 2 bases, with 9 bases left between them. The CDR3 DNA is TGTGCCAGCAGCTTAGATGGGGTTGCTGGGGCCAACGTCCTGACTTTC. Protein sequence: CASSLDGVAGANVLTF.

The chain links TRBV19 to TRBJ2-3; the D gene is possibly TRBD2 (6 bases). The germline V and J ends were trimmed by 6 bases and 7 bases, with 20 bases remaining between them. The CDR3 is 15 residues long. Germline-derived CDR1 and CDR2 are LNHDA and SQIVND (reference sequence). The CDR3 coding sequence is TGTGCCAGTAGAGCCGGTGGCGGGGAACCGTATACGCAGTATTTT. Its translation is CASRAGGGEPYTQYF.

This rearrangement joins TRBV5-1 to TRBJ2-7; 8 nucleotides line up with TRBD1. The length of the CDR3 is 14 residues. Germline trimming cut 4 bases from V and 2 bases from J; bases unmatched to any gene: 5. CDR1 and CDR2 (germline): SGHRS, YFSETQ. CDR3 DNA sequence: TGCGCCAGCAGCCCGGACAGGGTGCCCTACGAGCAGTACTTC. Translation gives CASSPDRVPYEQYF.

The chain is built from TRBV5-1 and TRBJ2-1; 7 bases match TRBD1. The CDR3 is 15 amino acids. Trimming at V came to 0 bases and at J to 2 bases, leaving 2 bases not matched to a gene. Per germline, CDR1 SGHRS and CDR2 YFSETQ. CDR3 DNA: TGCGCCAGCAGCTTGGAACAGGGGACCTACAATGAGCAGTTCTTC. Residues: CASSLEQGTYNEQFF. Complete variable domain (other parts from reference TRBV5-1 and TRBJ2-1): KAGVTQTPRYLIKTRGQQVTLSCSPISGHRSVSWYQQTPGQGLQFLFEYFSETQRNKGNFPGRFSGRQFSNSRSEMNVSTLELGDSALYLCASSLEQGTYNEQFFGPGTRLTVL.

The V and J genes are TRBV19 and TRBJ1-1, with unresolved D. CDR1 and CDR2 from the germline V gene are LNHDA and SQIVND (reference sequence). Trimming shortened V by 4 bases and J by 7 bases, and 13 bases separated the two germline ends. This CDR3 is 13 amino acids long. The CDR3 spells CASSNPNTGEAFF. The CDR3 DNA reads TGTGCCAGTAGTAACCCGAATACGGGTGAAGCTTTCTTT.

The CDR3 protein is CASSSPIGGAGTEAFF. CDR3 nucleotides: TGTGCCAGCAGTTCCCCCATCGGAGGGGCAGGCACTGAAGCTTTCTTT. The chain recombines TRBV28 with TRBJ1-1; possibly TRBD1 for D (5 bases). Trimming took 4 bases from V and 4 from J, leaving 19 bases between them. Germline values: CDR1 MDHEN, CDR2 SYDVKM. The CDR3 is made up of 16 amino acids.

The rearrangement uses TRBV30 and TRBJ2-5; D gene ambiguous. V was clipped by 3 bases and J by 4 bases, with 12 bases between them. Germline CDR1 reads GTSNPN; CDR2 reads SVGIG (reference sequence). This CDR3 comprises 13 residues. Here the CDR3 DNA reads TGTGCCTGGAGCGGGCAGGTACGAGAGACCCAGTACTTC. Protein: CAWSGQVRETQYF.

For the CDR3, the DNA is TGTGCCAGTAGTAAAGGGACTAGCGGGAGAGAAGAGACCCAGTACTTC. Translation gives CASSKGTSGREETQYF. The V call is TRBV19, the J call TRBJ2-5; the match to TRBD2 covers 14 bases. Germline CDR1 and CDR2: LNHDA and SQIVND (reference sequence). Losses at the gene ends were 4 bases for V and 3 bases for J; bases not matched to a gene: 4. This CDR3 contains 16 residues.

DNA of the CDR3: TGTGCCAGCAGCCCGACAGGGTTTAATTCACCCCTCCACTTT. Protein: CASSPTGFNSPLHF. This chain links TRBV7-3 with TRBJ1-6, with 7 nucleotides matching TRBD1. The V segment lost 5 bases and the J segment 6 bases; nucleotides outside the gene matches: 4. CDR1 is SGHTA, CDR2 FQGTGA, per germline. CDR3 length: 14 amino acids. Combining the CDR3 with reference TRBV7-3 and TRBJ1-6 gives the whole variable domain GAGVSQTPSNKVTEKGKYVELRCDPISGHTALYWYRQSLGQGPEFLIYFQGTGAADDSGLPNDRFFAVRPEGSVSTLKIQRTERGDSAVYLCASSPTGFNSPLHFGNGTRLTVT.

This chain uses TRBV11-3 with TRBJ2-1; D is ambiguous. CDR3 length: 12 amino acids. Trimming stripped 5 bases from V and 9 bases from J, with 11 bases between. In germline, CDR1 is SGHNT, CDR2 YENEEA. The CDR3 region has the DNA TGTGCCAGCAGCCCCTTTAACGGTGAGCAGTTCTTC. This codes for CASSPFNGEQFF. The variable domain in full, with the rest retrieved from reference TRBV11-3 and TRBJ2-1, is EAGVVQSPRYKIIEKKQPVAFWCNPISGHNTLYWYLQNLGQGPELLIRYENEEAVDDSQLPKDRFSAERLKGVDSTLKIQPAELGDSAVYLCASSPFNGEQFFGPGTRLTVL.

This clone has a handful of counts. Other DNA sequences within the sample encode an identical CDR3. The chain has TRBV6-5 and TRBJ2-3, with 11 nucleotides matching TRBD1. Looked up from germline, CDR1 is MNHEY and CDR2 is SVGAGI. The length of the CDR3 is 15 residues. The V gene end was trimmed by 2 bases and the J gene end by 3 bases; junction bases not matched to a gene: 1. The CDR3 region is CASSYGTGGTDTQYF. The DNA for the CDR3 is TGTGCCAGCAGTTACGGGACAGGGGGAACAGATACGCAGTATTTT.

Points on this clone: In the same sample, other DNA sequences code for this CDR3. The rearrangement uses TRBV7-9 and TRBJ1-1; the match to TRBD1 covers 8 bases. The CDR3 covers 14 residues. The trim removed 5 bases at V and 1 base at J, leaving 3 bases unmatched. Per the germline V gene, CDR1 is SEHNR and CDR2 is FQNEAQ (reference sequence). For the CDR3, the DNA is TGTGCCAGCAGCCTCGGACAGGGGAACACTGAAGCTTTCTTT. This sequence encodes CASSLGQGNTEAFF.

The V gene is TRBV9, the J gene TRBJ2-2, with TRBD2 matching 10 bases. Germline V CDR1 and CDR2: SGDLS, YYNGEE. The CDR3 loop spans 16 amino acids. V lost 2 bases and J lost 3; bases outside the gene matches: 4. DNA for the CDR3: TGTGCCAGCAGCGTGAGCGGGGGGGCCGACACCGGGGAGCTGTTTTTT. Translation gives CASSVSGGADTGELFF.

The V call is TRBV7-3, the J call TRBJ1-2; D is unresolved. Germline assignment: CDR1 SGHTA and CDR2 FQGTGA. The CDR3 is 15 residues long. The ends were cut back, 0 bases at V and 2 bases at J, with 10 bases in the middle. CDR3: CASSLTAGMNYGYTF. In DNA, the CDR3 is TGTGCCAGCAGCTTAACTGCAGGCATGAACTATGGCTACACCTTC.

This chain joins TRBV7-9 and TRBJ1-1, with D tentatively TRBD1 (6 bases). The CDR3 covers 18 residues. Germline V gene lookup returns CDR1 SEHNR and CDR2 FQNEAQ (reference sequence). Trimming shortened V by 0 bases and J by 0 bases, and 17 bases separated the two germline ends. As DNA, the CDR3 is TGTGCCAGCAGCTTAGCCCGTGGGCAGGGGATTATGAACACTGAAGCTTTCTTT. Translated, it gives CASSLARGQGIMNTEAFF.